The source of this T cell receptor beta chain is a study of T cells in Graves' hyperthyroidism and ophthalmopathy. Overall study findings and caveats: Model-based prediction identified ophthalmopathy a median around 6.7 months prior to its onset.

RNA transcripts served as the template for amplifying TCR beta CDR3 regions. An initial round of RT-PCR targeting the TCR CDR3 relied on the HTBI primer set. TCRdb processed the multiplex PCR reads anew with MiXCR; each CDR3 protein has one entry. The sample carries about 510,000 distinct CDR3 sequences, 46% recorded once. Diagnoses were established using clinical symptoms, serum thyroxine and TRAb, thyroid ultrasound and orbital computed tomography. A note on this clonotype: Its antigen is currently unknown.

Trimming at V came to 2 bases and at J to 9 bases, leaving 8 bases not matched to a gene. CDR3 length: 15 residues. Germline V gene lookup returns CDR1 MDHEN and CDR2 SYDVKM. The chain links TRBV28 to TRBJ1-5; TRBD1 matches at 9 bases. Sequences were obtained from peripheral blood or thyroid tissue (not recorded which). This clonotype was obtained from an adult woman with Graves' disease, either hyperthyroidism or ophthalmopathy (not recorded which). The CDR3 DNA reads TGTGCCAGCAGTTTAGGGGACAGGGCCCTCGGGCCCCAGCATTTT. Amino acids: CASSLGDRALGPQHF. The variable domain in full, with the rest retrieved from reference TRBV28 and TRBJ1-5, is DVKVTQSSRYLVKRTGEKVFLECVQDMDHENMFWYRQDPGLGLRLIYFSYDVKMKEKGDIPEGYSVSREKKERFSLILESASTNQTSMYLCASSLGDRALGPQHFGDGTRLSIL.